The 27 T cell receptor beta chains listed next were all sequenced from one sample in a study of shared T cell receptors in the human thymus. Assay: immunoSEQ multiplex PCR; the TCRdb copy retains only in-frame clones and omits some. The table records roughly 500,000 clones, roughly 74% of them present only once. This sample also belongs to another study, concerning human thymus T cells.

Material for sequencing was thymocytes. These receptors all come from a boy in the first two years of life with a congenital heart defect.

This clone has only one observation. The V and J genes are TRBV21-1 and TRBJ2-7; TRBD1 was called by the table and not checked on the DNA. TRBV21-1 is noted as a pseudogene. The CDR3 is 18 residues long. CDR3 sequence reads: CASSKHKFVKQGKYEQYF. The CDR3 DNA reads as TGTGCCAGCAGCAAACACAAATTCGTGAAACAGGGGAAATACGAGCAGTACTTC.

The rearrangement links TRBV29-1 to TRBJ2-3; 11 bases fit TRBD2. The CDR3 contains 16 residues. Germline V CDR1 and CDR2: SQVTM, ANQGSEA. The V and J ends lost 4 bases and 2 bases, in that order; junction bases with no gene match: 8. CDR3 in amino acids: CSVGGLAAVLTDTQYF. In DNA, the CDR3 is TGCAGCGTTGGGGGACTAGCGGCCGTTCTCACAGATACGCAGTATTTT.

The chain recombines TRBV27 with TRBJ2-3; 13 bases map to TRBD2. Trimming took 3 bases from V and 1 from J; bases not matched to a gene: 10. The CDR3 loop spans 19 amino acids. Per germline, CDR1 MNHEY and CDR2 SMNVEV (reference sequence). The CDR3 region is CASSFSRTSGRGRTDTQYF. Here the CDR3 DNA reads TGTGCCAGCAGTTTCTCCCGGACTAGCGGGAGAGGACGCACAGATACGCAGTATTTT.

This chain connects TRBV15 to TRBJ2-1, with a weak D call TRBD2 (6 bases). V gave up 1 base and J gave up 6 bases, with 13 bases separating them. This CDR3 is 15 amino acids long. The V gene's germline CDR1 is LNHNV and CDR2 YYDKDF (reference sequence). The DNA for the CDR3 is TGTGCCACCAGCAGAGGTCCGGGAGCGGCCAATGAGCAGTTCTTC. It is translated as CATSRGPGAANEQFF. The full variable domain, rest sourced from reference TRBV15 and TRBJ2-1, is DAMVIQNPRYQVTQFGKPVTLSCSQTLNHNVMYWYQQKSSQAPKLLFHYYDKDFNNEADTPDNFQSRRPNTSFCFLDIRSPGLGDTAMYLCATSRGPGAANEQFFGPGTRLTVL.

The chain links TRBV10-2 to TRBJ2-7; possibly TRBD1 for D (6 bases). V was trimmed by 7 bases and J by 3 bases, leaving 13 bases between them. Germline-derived CDR1 and CDR2 are WSHSY and SAAADI. The CDR3 covers 13 residues. The CDR3 DNA reads as TGCGCCAGCACAGGACAGCGGCACTACGAGCAGTACTTC. Amino acids: CASTGQRHYEQYF.

This clone was detected only a few times. This CDR3 is CASSRSGLAGVGGTGELFF. In DNA, the CDR3 is TGTGCCAGCAGCCGCAGCGGACTAGCGGGAGTCGGCGGCACCGGGGAGCTGTTTTTT. The chain recombines TRBV5-6 with TRBJ2-2; 13 bases line up with TRBD2. Germline values: CDR1 SGHDT, CDR2 YYEEEE. With 4 bases clipped from V and 4 bases from J, the junction kept 13 bases outside the gene matches. This CDR3 is 19 amino acids long.

The V and J genes are TRBV10-3 and TRBJ2-3; 9 nucleotides line up with TRBD2. CDR1 is ENHRY, CDR2 SYGVKD, per germline. V lost 4 bases and J lost 5; bases outside the gene matches: 7. This CDR3 is 15 amino acids long. This CDR3 is CAISVGVAGVDTQYF. Here the CDR3 DNA reads TGTGCCATCAGTGTCGGGGTAGCGGGAGTAGATACGCAGTATTTT.

The chain joins TRBV10-3 to TRBJ2-7; a possible D gene is TRBD1 (6 bases). Trimming took off 10 bases at V and 3 bases at J, with 16 bases between the two ends. CDR1 ENHRY and CDR2 SYGVKD come from the germline V gene. The CDR3 is 13 residues long. CDR3 amino acids: CANGIQGDYEQYF. The CDR3 coding sequence is TGTGCCAACGGTATACAGGGAGACTACGAGCAGTACTTC.

The chain employs TRBV23-1 and TRBJ1-5; a weak D match, TRBD1 (6 bases). TRBV23-1 is flagged as an ORF with uncertain function. This CDR3 spans 17 amino acids. V lost 2 bases to trimming and J lost 1 base, with 15 bases between them. The CDR3 sequence: CASSQPQNRASNQPQHF. The CDR3, as DNA: TGCGCCAGCAGTCAACCACAGAACAGGGCAAGCAATCAGCCCCAGCATTTT.

This clone was observed a handful of times. V and J are TRBV2 and TRBJ2-5; no clear D. V was shortened by 5 bases and J by 2 bases, with 9 bases between the two germline ends. The CDR3 covers 13 residues. Germline CDR1 is SNHLY and CDR2 is FYNNEI. The DNA for the CDR3 is TGTGCCAGCAGTACCGGTACTCAAGAGACCCAGTACTTC. Protein sequence: CASSTGTQETQYF.

The chain links TRBV23-1 to TRBJ2-1; no clear D. TRBV23-1 is known as an ORF, though its function is uncertain. The CDR3 contains 9 residues. Trimming took off 0 bases at V and 15 bases at J, with 3 bases between the two ends. CDR3 protein: CASSQSAFF. The CDR3 nucleotides are TGCGCCAGCAGTCAATCGGCGTTCTTC.

The chain uses TRBV7-9 and TRBJ2-7; D perhaps matches TRBD2 (6 bases). This CDR3 region has 14 residues. The V gene lost 8 bases and the J gene lost 0 bases, with 14 bases spanning the gap. The germline gives CDR1 SEHNR, CDR2 FQNEAQ (reference sequence). The CDR3 here is CASQRGGDSYEQYF. Here the CDR3 DNA reads TGTGCCAGCCAAAGGGGCGGGGACTCCTACGAGCAGTACTTC. Full variable domain (rest looked up from reference TRBV7-9 and TRBJ2-7): DTGVSQNPRHKITKRGQNVTFRCDPISEHNRLYWYRQTLGQGPEFLTYFQNEAQLEKSRLLSDRFSAERPKGSFSTLEIQRTEQGDSAMYLCASQRGGDSYEQYFGPGTRLTVT.

V is TRBV6-6 and J is TRBJ1-2, with 7 nucleotides matching TRBD1. The CDR3 is 16 amino acids. The germline CDR1 and CDR2 sequences are MNHNY and SVGAGI (reference sequence). Unmatched junction bases numbered 9, after V lost 2 bases and J lost 3 bases. This CDR3 reads CASSYRDSPLDYGYTF. For the CDR3, the DNA is TGTGCCAGCAGTTACAGGGACAGTCCGCTAGACTATGGCTACACCTTC.

The chain uses TRBV7-6 and TRBJ2-7, with D possibly TRBD2 on 5 matching bases. Trimming took 2 bases from V and 4 from J, leaving 15 bases between them. The CDR3 covers 15 residues. CDR1 is SGHVS and CDR2 is FNYEAQ in the germline V gene. The CDR3 DNA reads as TGTGCCAGCAGCTTAAAGTCTGCGGGCGAGTACGAGCAGTACTTC. As protein: CASSLKSAGEYEQYF.

The chain joins TRBV6-1 to TRBJ1-2; 7 bases fit TRBD1. Unmatched junction bases numbered 8, after V lost 3 bases and J lost 4 bases. Germline lookup yields CDR1 MNHNS and CDR2 SASEGT. The CDR3 consists of 15 residues. The CDR3 loop is CASSETGTPRYGYTF. DNA of the CDR3: TGTGCCAGCAGTGAGACAGGGACTCCACGCTATGGCTACACCTTC.

This chain links TRBV25-1 with TRBJ2-1; tentatively, D is TRBD1 (6 bases). Germline CDR1 is MGHDK and CDR2 is SYGVNS. Trimming took 6 bases from V and 1 from J, leaving 19 bases between them. The CDR3 is made up of 17 amino acids. For the CDR3, the DNA is TGTGCCAGCAGCGAACGGACAGCTTTCGTGTCCTACAATGAGCAGTTCTTC. As protein: CASSERTAFVSYNEQFF.

The chain combines TRBV14 with TRBJ2-7; possibly TRBD1 for D (6 bases). Trimming cost V 7 bases and J 5 bases, with 15 bases left between them. Germline loops: CDR1 SGHDN, CDR2 FVKESK. The CDR3 is made up of 13 amino acids. For the CDR3, the DNA is TGTGCCAGCACTAAGGGGGTGGGACACGAGCAGTACTTC. Translation gives CASTKGVGHEQYF.

This chain joins TRBV15 and TRBJ2-7, with 7 bases identical to TRBD2. This CDR3 region has 13 residues. V shed 9 bases, J shed 3 bases, and the junction held 8 bases outside the gene matches. Germline-derived CDR1 and CDR2 are LNHNV and YYDKDF (reference sequence). The CDR3 loop reads CATGRAKGYEQYF. The CDR3 coding sequence is TGTGCCACGGGGAGGGCGAAGGGCTACGAGCAGTACTTC.

The chain employs TRBV6-4 and TRBJ2-1; 14 nucleotides align to TRBD2. Trimming at V came to 0 bases and at J to 9 bases, leaving 13 bases not matched to a gene. CDR1 and CDR2 from the germline V gene are MRHNA and SNTAGT. This CDR3 comprises 19 residues. This chain's CDR3 is CASSDSWEGGTSGRGEQFF. Here the CDR3 DNA reads TGTGCCAGCAGTGACTCTTGGGAAGGGGGGACTAGCGGGAGAGGTGAGCAGTTCTTC.

The chain employs TRBV9 and TRBJ2-5, with 12 bases lining up with TRBD2. Germline CDR1 reads SGDLS; CDR2 reads YYNGEE. Germline trimming cut 0 bases from V and 11 bases from J; bases unmatched to any gene: 11. CDR3 size: 16 residues. The CDR3 here is CASSVDLAGGPEEQYF. The CDR3 DNA is TGTGCCAGCAGCGTAGACCTAGCGGGAGGGCCAGAGGAGCAGTACTTC.

The chain is built from TRBV4-1 and TRBJ2-7; 7 bases agree with TRBD2. This CDR3 has 17 residues. V dropped 3 bases and J dropped 6; count of bases not matched to a gene: 17. CDR1 and CDR2 (germline): MGHRA, YSYEKL. CDR3 DNA: TGCGCCAGCAGCCAGGAGGGGCTAGCGGCCCCGCACCCCGAGCAGTACTTC. This sequence encodes CASSQEGLAAPHPEQYF.

The chain links TRBV21-1 to TRBJ2-2; the table gives TRBD2 as D, unverified against the DNA. TRBV21-1 is a listed pseudogene. This CDR3 region has 16 residues. The chain's CDR3 is CASSKNPNKRAGELFF. The CDR3 bases are TGTGCCAGCAGCAAAAATCCCAACAAGCGCGCCGGGGAGCTGTTTTTT.

As DNA, the CDR3 is TGTGCCAGTAGTATTGGGACAGGGGTTCTTTCCTACAATGAGCAGTTCTTC. Translated, it gives CASSIGTGVLSYNEQFF. The J gene is TRBJ2-1, the V gene TRBV19; TRBD1 matches at 10 bases. The CDR3 has 17 residues. From germline, CDR1 is LNHDA and CDR2 SQIVND (reference sequence). V was clipped by 3 bases and J by 1 base; unmatched bases: 6.

The chain links TRBV6-1 to TRBJ1-2; 9 nucleotides align to TRBD1. V was clipped by 4 bases and J by 4 bases; unmatched bases: 7. The CDR3 is 15 amino acids. Germline V gives CDR1 MNHNS, CDR2 SASEGT. The CDR3 sequence is CASSAPGTGSYGYTF. CDR3 in DNA: TGTGCCAGCAGTGCCCCCGGGACAGGGAGCTATGGCTACACCTTC.

This clone was recorded once. The J gene is TRBJ2-7, the V gene TRBV6-1; D may be TRBD1 (6 bases). CDR3 size: 14 residues. Germline V gives CDR1 MNHNS, CDR2 SASEGT. Trimming took off 5 bases at V and 7 bases at J, with 18 bases between the two ends. The CDR3, as DNA: TGTGCCAGCAGTCGGCAGGGGTTAGGTAGGGAGCAGTACTTC. Residues: CASSRQGLGREQYF.

This clone appeared once. V is TRBV27 and J is TRBJ2-7; the match to TRBD2 covers 7 bases. The CDR3 consists of 18 residues. The germline V gene encodes CDR1 MNHEY and CDR2 SMNVEV (reference sequence). V lost 7 bases to trimming and J lost 6 bases; unmatched junction nucleotides: 24. CDR3 loop: CASTFSGGGHGTESEQYF. The CDR3 DNA sequence: TGTGCCAGCACCTTCTCTGGGGGAGGGCACGGGACGGAGAGCGAGCAGTACTTC.

The rearrangement joins TRBV5-6 to TRBJ2-7; a possible D gene is TRBD1 (6 bases). This CDR3 spans 13 amino acids. V lost 5 bases to trimming and J lost 1 base, with 10 bases between them. The V gene's germline CDR1 is SGHDT and CDR2 YYEEEE. This CDR3 is CASSDGQSYEQYF. DNA for the CDR3: TGTGCCAGCAGTGATGGACAGTCCTACGAGCAGTACTTC.